One and the same sample provided the 11 T cell receptor beta chains below, sequenced in a study of CD8 T cells in ankylosing spondylitis. The study, taken as a whole, reports: A TCR beta motif of several highly homologous variants seemed to mark ankylosing spondylitis blood.

No antigens are known for them. TCRdb re-analysed the 5' RACE reads in MiXCR, keeping a single row per CDR3 protein. In the table there are approximately 400,000 distinct CDR3 sequences, approximately 17% of which are singletons. Material for sequencing was blood, either unsorted or a sorted T cell fraction (not recorded which). The origin of the receptors is a male donor with ankylosing spondylitis.

This clonotype was picked up a small number of times. The chain joins TRBV7-8 to TRBJ2-7; weak D call: TRBD2 (7 bases). V was pared by 8 bases and J by 6 bases, with 11 bases between. The CDR3 contains 11 residues. Per the germline V gene, CDR1 is SGHVS and CDR2 is FQNEAQ. The CDR3 sequence is CASQRGAEQYF. As DNA, the CDR3 is TGTGCCAGCCAACGGGGGGCCGAGCAGTACTTC.

This clonotype was counted many times. The V call is TRBV5-1, the J call TRBJ1-6; D gene ambiguous. Germline CDR1 SGHRS, CDR2 YFSETQ. Trimming cost V 0 bases and J 5 bases, with 6 bases left between them. This CDR3 has 14 residues. The CDR3 coding sequence is TGCGCCAGCAGCTTGGGGACCAATAATTCACCCCTCCACTTT. Translating it yields CASSLGTNNSPLHF. Filled out from reference TRBV5-1 and TRBJ1-6, the complete variable domain reads KAGVTQTPRYLIKTRGQQVTLSCSPISGHRSVSWYQQTPGQGLQFLFEYFSETQRNKGNFPGRFSGRQFSNSRSEMNVSTLELGDSALYLCASSLGTNNSPLHFGNGTRLTVT.

The V gene is TRBV11-2, the J gene TRBJ2-2, with D possibly being TRBD2 (6 bases). The CDR3 is made up of 20 amino acids. The V gene's germline CDR1 is SGHAT and CDR2 FQNNGV. The ends were cut back, 2 bases at V and 5 bases at J, with 27 bases in the middle. CDR3 bases: TGTGCCAGCAGCTTAAGATGGGTTGAGGCGGGAAGGGGAGGAACCGGGGAGCTGTTTTTT. Translation gives CASSLRWVEAGRGGTGELFF.

This chain links TRBV7-2 with TRBJ1-1; D might be TRBD1 (5 bases). CDR1 is SGHTA, CDR2 FQGNSA, per germline. CDR3 length equals 15 residues. The V end lost 5 bases, the J end lost 4 bases, and 17 bases lay between the germline ends. The chain's CDR3 is CASSASSGGGTEAFF. DNA of the CDR3: TGTGCCAGCAGCGCGTCCAGTGGGGGGGGCACTGAAGCTTTCTTT.

This clonotype occurred many times. The chain is built from TRBV5-6 and TRBJ1-5, with D maybe TRBD1 (6 bases). V lost 1 base to trimming and J lost 2 bases, with 10 bases between them. CDR1 SGHDT and CDR2 YYEEEE come from the germline V gene. CDR3 size: 15 residues. CDR3 DNA: TGTGCCAGCAGCTTGAAGGGGGGAGGCAATCAGCCCCAGCATTTT. Residues: CASSLKGGGNQPQHF.

This clonotype came up a few times. V and J are TRBV7-9 and TRBJ2-4; D is undetermined. Germline CDR1 reads SEHNR; CDR2 reads FQNEAQ (reference sequence). The CDR3 consists of 17 residues. Between the trimmed V and J ends, which lost 5 bases and 1 base, there was a span of 18 bases. CDR3 amino acids: CASSQGYEYLAKNIQYF. Written as DNA, the CDR3 is TGTGCCAGCAGCCAAGGTTATGAGTATTTGGCCAAAAACATTCAGTACTTC.

This chain connects TRBV5-1 to TRBJ2-7; 10 bases match TRBD2. CDR1 is SGHRS, CDR2 YFSETQ, per germline. V shed 0 bases, J shed 5 bases, and the junction held 2 bases outside the gene matches. This CDR3 spans 14 amino acids. The CDR3 loop reads CASSLALAGHEQYF. CDR3 sequence (DNA): TGCGCCAGCAGCTTGGCACTAGCGGGGCACGAGCAGTACTTC.

V and J are TRBV7-9 and TRBJ1-2; D perhaps matches TRBD1 (5 bases). Germline V CDR1 and CDR2: SEHNR, FQNEAQ (reference sequence). V was trimmed by 3 bases and J by 5 bases, leaving 13 bases between them. The CDR3 has 14 residues. The CDR3 DNA is TGTGCCAGCAGCTTCTCGGCAGGGCCGTATGGCTACACCTTC. This translates into CASSFSAGPYGYTF.

The chain employs TRBV28 and TRBJ1-2; TRBD1 agrees at 9 bases. This CDR3 has 13 residues. The ends lost 6 bases at V and 9 bases at J; junction bases unmatched: 8. Germline V lookup: CDR1 MDHEN, CDR2 SYDVKM. Here the CDR3 reads CASSHRGLKSYTF. In DNA, the CDR3 is TGTGCCAGCAGCCACAGGGGGCTGAAGAGCTACACCTTC.

This clonotype occurred many times. The chain is built from TRBV12-3 or TRBV12-4 and TRBJ1-1; no reliable D call. V was pared by 2 bases and J by 1 base, with 2 bases between. This CDR3 region has 12 residues. The CDR3 spells CASSLRNTEAFF. In nucleotides, the CDR3 is TGTGCCAGCAGTTTAAGGAACACTGAAGCTTTCTTT.

This clonotype was seen only once. The chain combines TRBV29-1 with TRBJ2-5; D possibly corresponds to TRBD1 (6 bases). V gave up 7 bases and J gave up 4 bases, with 13 bases separating them. The CDR3 is 12 amino acids. The germline gives CDR1 SQVTM, CDR2 ANQGSEA. CDR3 residues: CSGFTGPETQYF. For the CDR3, the DNA is TGCAGCGGATTTACAGGGCCAGAGACCCAGTACTTC. Based on the CDR3 plus reference TRBV29-1 and TRBJ2-5, the full variable domain is SAVISQKPSRDICQRGTSLTIQCQVDSQVTMMFWYRQQPGQSLTLIATANQGSEATYESGFVIDKFPISRPNLTFSTLTVSNMSPEDSSIYLCSGFTGPETQYFGPGTRLLVL.